Listed here is a single T cell receptor beta chain. It has no known antigen specificity. Qualities for individual bases were not recorded, and no much larger clone is one base off. This entry belongs to a study of cytotoxic CD8 clonotypes in ibrutinib-treated CLL (dated by TCRdb to the early 2020s). Looking at the study overall: The cohort had 11 relapsed/refractory and 15 treatment-naive patients; some 17 were IGHV unmutated. Responses were partial in about 25 patients and complete in 2; after median approximately 66 months follow-up, about 15 stayed in remission and 12 progressed. The response samples were drawn at a median of roughly eleven months into treatment, with a range of roughly 6 to 36 months. On average, each sample had about 260,000 productive templates and 96,000 or so productive rearrangements. Of the approximately 86 people in the trial, around 24 had longitudinal samples available. Cryopreserved peripheral blood mononuclear cells were collected at three points: before therapy, at response, and at either sustained remission or disease progression. All remission and progressive disease samples were collected while patients were still receiving ibrutinib.

Each clonotype received, on average, around 9.6x coverage in deep resolution sequencing performed on a MiSeq, where the target depth lay between 1 in 1 million and 1 in 200,000 T cells. TCR beta libraries were generated with the immunoSEQ hsTCRB Kit. Processing in the source paper ran as follows. Data were analyzed with ImmunoSEQ Data Assistant and ImmunoSEQ Analyzer, with V, D and J genes assigned per IMGT definitions. Clonality was computed as one minus normalized Shannon entropy of productive rearrangement frequencies, ranging from 0 to 1. Only overrepresented clonotypes making up at least 0.05% of the repertoire of each patient were included in the public clonotype analysis. Approximately 13 age-matched healthy donor repertoires from immuneACCESS served as clonality controls. TCRdb mirrors the immuneACCESS table, restricted to in-frame sequences. Some clones are absent from its copies; in checked studies, under half trace to an unresolved V gene, and the reason for the others is unknown. D and trimming come from the DNA, and the V and J calls and clone size come from that table. Counted in this sample were more than 50,000 clones; approximately 57% of them appeared once. Roughly 15% of the sample is taken by the ten largest.

What this sample's time point label stands for: approximately eleven months on ibrutinib. For TCR beta library preparation, approximately 2.2 micrograms of genomic DNA were isolated from cryopreserved PBMCs. Longitudinal blood samples from CLL patients receiving ibrutinib monotherapy were subjected to high-throughput TCR beta sequencing. Patients were enrolled in a phase 2 open-label single-center ibrutinib monotherapy trial. Its CDR3 holds 12 amino acids, cysteine through phenylalanine. The retained sequence is limited to the CDR3, 36 bases, with the frame set at the first base. Relative to germline, V is 6 bases shorter and J is 3 bases shorter, with 8 bases between their ends. CDR1 MDHEN and CDR2 SYDVKM were looked up in the germline V gene. Broader findings and caveats from the paper: Baseline clonality was found to be higher than that of age-matched healthy donors and was strongly correlated with circulating CD8+ T-cell counts. Lymph node repertoires were not examined, and the timing of sampling was not matched between patients in sustained remission and those whose disease progressed. Public clonotypes were rare and either shrank or stayed stable during treatment, and the rise in clonality at ibrutinib response reflected expansion of private clonotypes. At ibrutinib response clonality went up, during sustained remission it held steady, and at progression it dropped back toward baseline.

The chain links TRBV28 with TRBJ1-2; the D gene is possibly TRBD1, with 6 bases matching. The input for sequencing was PBMCs, taken after 12 months of ibrutinib treatment. The receptor comes from a human donor with chronic lymphocytic leukemia. The DNA is as follows: TGTGCCAGCAGGCGGACAGACTATGGCTACACCTTC. Its product reads: CASRRTDYGYTF.